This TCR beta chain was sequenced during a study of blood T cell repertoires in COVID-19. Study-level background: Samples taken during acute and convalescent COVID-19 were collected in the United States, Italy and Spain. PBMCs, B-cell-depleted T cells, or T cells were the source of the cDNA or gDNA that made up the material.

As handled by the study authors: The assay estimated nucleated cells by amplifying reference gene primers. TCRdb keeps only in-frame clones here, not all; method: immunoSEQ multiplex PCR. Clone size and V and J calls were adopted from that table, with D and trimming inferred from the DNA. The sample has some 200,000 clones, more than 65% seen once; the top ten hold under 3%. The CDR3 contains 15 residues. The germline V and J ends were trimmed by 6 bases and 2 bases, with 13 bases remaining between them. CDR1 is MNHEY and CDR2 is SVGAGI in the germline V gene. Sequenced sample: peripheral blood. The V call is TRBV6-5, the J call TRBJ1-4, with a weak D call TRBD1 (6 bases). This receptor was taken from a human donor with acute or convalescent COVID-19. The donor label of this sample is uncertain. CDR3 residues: CASRGNRATNEKLFF. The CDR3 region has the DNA TGTGCCAGCAGGGGGAACAGGGCCACTAATGAAAAACTGTTTTTT.